Below, 23 T cell receptor beta chains from the same sample are listed, as sequenced in a study of monozygotic twins with inflammatory bowel disease. TCRdb reprocessed the 5' RACE reads, with one entry per CDR3 protein and no DNA. This listing includes around 450,000 distinct CDR3 sequences. What was sequenced was blood. The receptor source for this set is a human donor with ulcerative colitis or Crohn's disease, or a healthy co-twin of an affected twin (not recorded which).

This chain connects TRBV6-2 or TRBV6-3 to TRBJ2-1; TCRdb gives TRBD2 as the D gene, but with no DNA this cannot be confirmed. The CDR3 is 16 residues long. CDR1 is MNHEY and CDR2 is SVGEGT in the germline V gene. The chain's CDR3 is CASSYRPGLLYNEQFF.

The V and J genes are TRBV11-2 and TRBJ2-7; there is no DNA to check the TCRdb D call of TRBD1. The CDR3 totals 13 residues. Germline CDR1 is SGHAT and CDR2 is FQNNGV. The CDR3: CASSPEQGYEQYF.

The gene calls are TRBV18 and TRBJ2-1; TCRdb's D gene call, TRBD2, goes unchecked for lack of DNA. The germline CDR1 and CDR2 sequences are KGHSH and LQKENI. CDR3 size: 15 residues. This CDR3 reads CASSPSGLGSNEQFF.

The chain couples TRBV19 to TRBJ1-1. CDR1 and CDR2 from the germline V gene are LNHDA and SQIVND (reference sequence). The CDR3 sequence is 17 residues long. CDR3 sequence: CASSEEGGSGRYTEAFF.

The chain joins TRBV12-3 or TRBV12-4 to TRBJ1-5; TCRdb picks TRBD1, but there is no DNA to check that call. The CDR3 length is 16 residues. CDR3 protein: CASSTSGTGGTQPQHF.

CDR3 residues: CASSLGGPGKNTEAFF. This chain uses TRBV5-8 with TRBJ1-1; without DNA, the TCRdb call of TRBD1 cannot be checked. Germline CDR1 is SGHTS and CDR2 is YDEGEE. The CDR3 runs 16 residues.

The chain combines TRBV6-2 or TRBV6-3 with TRBJ2-5; TCRdb names TRBD1, which stays unverified in the absence of DNA. CDR1 MNHEY and CDR2 SVGEGT come from the germline V gene. The CDR3 covers 14 residues. The CDR3 reads CASVSQGPQETQYF.

The V call is TRBV20-1, the J call TRBJ2-2; TCRdb outputs TRBD2, but without DNA this stays unchecked. CDR1 and CDR2 (germline): DFQATT, SNEGSKA (reference sequence). This CDR3 has 16 amino acids. The chain's CDR3 is CSAFGLAGGETGELFF.

V is TRBV10-3 and J is TRBJ2-5; TCRdb calls TRBD1, which cannot be checked without DNA. Germline V CDR1 and CDR2: ENHRY, SYGVKD. There are 13 residues in the CDR3. CDR3 amino acids: CAISLVRGETQYF.

This chain links TRBV30 with TRBJ1-1; TCRdb returns TRBD1, unconfirmable since there is no DNA. The CDR3 has 17 residues. In germline, CDR1 is GTSNPN, CDR2 SVGIG (reference sequence). This CDR3 is CAWRAGGPEFRSPEAFF. The full variable domain, its missing parts supplied by reference TRBV30 and TRBJ1-1, is SQTIHQWPATLVQPVGSPLSLECTVEGTSNPNLYWYRQAAGRGLQLLFYSVGIGQISSEVPQNLSASRPQDRQFILSSKKLLLSDSGFYLCAWRAGGPEFRSPEAFFGQGTRLTVV.

CDR3 sequence: CASSERGTGGDEQFF. J is TRBJ2-1 and V is TRBV6-1; TCRdb names TRBD1, which stays unverified in the absence of DNA. Germline V gene lookup returns CDR1 MNHNS and CDR2 SASEGT. CDR3 length: 15 residues.

V is TRBV2 and J is TRBJ1-3; the D gene TCRdb calls, TRBD1, cannot be checked with no DNA. The germline gives CDR1 SNHLY, CDR2 FYNNEI. The CDR3 has 14 residues. The CDR3 sequence: CARNTGDSGNTIYF.

V usage is TRBV7-2 and J usage is TRBJ2-7; lacking DNA, the TRBD2 call made by TCRdb goes unchecked. Germline-derived CDR1 and CDR2 are SGHTA and FQGNSA. CDR3 length equals 16 residues. CDR3: CASSLIPLAGSYEQYF.

This sequence joins TRBV20-1 and TRBJ1-5; TCRdb lists TRBD1, though no DNA is available to test this call. CDR1 and CDR2 (germline): DFQATT, SNEGSKA (reference sequence). This CDR3 comprises 14 residues. CDR3: CSASPAGSNQPQHF.

V and J are TRBV5-1 and TRBJ2-1; TCRdb names TRBD2, which stays unverified in the absence of DNA. Germline lookup yields CDR1 SGHRS and CDR2 YFSETQ. The CDR3 spans 13 residues. CDR3 amino acids: CASRLAGRNEQFF.

V is TRBV15 and J is TRBJ1-5; the TCRdb call, TRBD1, lacks DNA for checking. The CDR3 loop spans 14 amino acids. Per the germline V gene, CDR1 is LNHNV and CDR2 is YYDKDF (reference sequence). CDR3 region: CATSGTGYNQPQHF.

The V call is TRBV14, the J call TRBJ2-3; as DNA is missing, the TRBD2 call by TCRdb cannot be tested. The CDR3 has 14 amino acids. CDR1 SGHDN and CDR2 FVKESK come from the germline V gene. CDR3 region: CASSRTSGADTQYF. Together with reference TRBV14 and TRBJ2-3, the CDR3 gives the full variable domain: EAGVTQFPSHSVIEKGQTVTLRCDPISGHDNLYWYRRVMGKEIKFLLHFVKESKQDESGMPNNRFLAERTGGTYSTLKVQPAELEDSGVYFCASSRTSGADTQYFGPGTRLTVL.

This CDR3 reads CASSFERGDEQYF. This rearrangement joins TRBV7-8 to TRBJ2-7; TCRdb lists TRBD1, though no DNA is available to test this call. CDR1 is SGHVS and CDR2 is FQNEAQ in the germline V gene. The CDR3 runs to 13 residues.

The chain uses TRBV6-1 and TRBJ2-1; no DNA is available, so the TRBD1 call from TCRdb remains unchecked. Germline V lookup: CDR1 MNHNS, CDR2 SASEGT. This CDR3 spans 15 amino acids. CDR3 sequence reads: CASSDRQGRYNEQFF.

The chain combines TRBV29-1 with TRBJ2-7; the D call of TRBD2 rests on TCRdb alone, since no DNA is present to check it. Germline CDR1 reads SQVTM; CDR2 reads ANQGSEA. The CDR3 totals 13 residues. CDR3: CSVVTGLAGEQYF.

The V and J genes are TRBV2 and TRBJ2-7; the TCRdb D gene call, TRBD2, has no DNA to confirm it. Germline values: CDR1 SNHLY, CDR2 FYNNEI. The CDR3 has 15 amino acids. This CDR3 is CASRRLGTNSVEQYF. Full variable domain (rest looked up from reference TRBV2 and TRBJ2-7): EPEVTQTPSHQVTQMGQEVILRCVPISNHLYFYWYRQILGQKVEFLVSFYNNEISEKSEIFDDQFSVERPDGSNFTLKIRSTKLEDSAMYFCASRRLGTNSVEQYFGPGTRLTVT.

J is TRBJ2-7 and V is TRBV19. The CDR3 runs to 13 residues. CDR1 is LNHDA, CDR2 SQIVND, per germline (reference sequence). The CDR3 loop is CASSITENSVQYF.

This chain uses TRBV10-3 with TRBJ2-7; TCRdb designates TRBD2, a call that cannot be tested without DNA. There are 15 residues in the CDR3. Germline CDR1 is ENHRY and CDR2 is SYGVKD. CDR3 region: CAISEGLAGADEQYF.